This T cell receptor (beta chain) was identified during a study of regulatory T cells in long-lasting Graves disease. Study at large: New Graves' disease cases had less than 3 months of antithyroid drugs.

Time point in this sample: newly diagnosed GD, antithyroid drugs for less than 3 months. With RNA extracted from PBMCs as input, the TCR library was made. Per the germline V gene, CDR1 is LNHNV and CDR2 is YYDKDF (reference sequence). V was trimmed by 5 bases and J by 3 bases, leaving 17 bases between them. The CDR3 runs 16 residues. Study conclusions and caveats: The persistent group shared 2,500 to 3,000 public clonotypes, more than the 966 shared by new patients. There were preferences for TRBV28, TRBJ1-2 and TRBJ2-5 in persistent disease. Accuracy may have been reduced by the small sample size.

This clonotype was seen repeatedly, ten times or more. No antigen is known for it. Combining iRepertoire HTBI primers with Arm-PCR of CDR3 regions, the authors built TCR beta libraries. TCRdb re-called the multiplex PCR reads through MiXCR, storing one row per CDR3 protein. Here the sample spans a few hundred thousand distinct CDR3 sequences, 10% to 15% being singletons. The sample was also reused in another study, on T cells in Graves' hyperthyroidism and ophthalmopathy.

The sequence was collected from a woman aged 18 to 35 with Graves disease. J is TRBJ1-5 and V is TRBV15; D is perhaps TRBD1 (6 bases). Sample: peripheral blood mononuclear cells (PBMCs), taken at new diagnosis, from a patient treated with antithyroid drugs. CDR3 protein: CATSLLAYRANQPQHF. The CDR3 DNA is TGTGCCACCAGCCTCTTGGCGTACAGGGCCAATCAGCCCCAGCATTTT.